This TCR beta chain comes out of a study of T cell responses to AZD1222 COVID-19 vaccine. General study points: Reportedly, close to half of spike-specific TCRs are directed against unmutated variant regions.

Regarding this clone: Antigen: not known.

Generated by immunoSEQ multiplex PCR, the TCRdb table keeps only in-frame clones and is missing some. Of 100,000 to 150,000 clones listed, approximately 90% are singletons. The receptor comes from an adult in good health. The input for sequencing was peripheral blood, taken on day 0 of MenACWY control vaccination.

CDR3 amino acids: CASSSRGTFEQFF. CDR3 sequence (DNA): TGTGCCAGCAGCTCGAGGGGTACTTTTGAGCAGTTCTTC. V usage is TRBV7-2 and J usage is TRBJ2-1; D tentatively reads TRBD1 or TRBD2 (5 bases each). V was clipped by 4 bases and J by 9 bases, with 13 bases between them. The CDR3 length is 13 residues. The germline V gene has CDR1 SGHTA and CDR2 FQGNSA.